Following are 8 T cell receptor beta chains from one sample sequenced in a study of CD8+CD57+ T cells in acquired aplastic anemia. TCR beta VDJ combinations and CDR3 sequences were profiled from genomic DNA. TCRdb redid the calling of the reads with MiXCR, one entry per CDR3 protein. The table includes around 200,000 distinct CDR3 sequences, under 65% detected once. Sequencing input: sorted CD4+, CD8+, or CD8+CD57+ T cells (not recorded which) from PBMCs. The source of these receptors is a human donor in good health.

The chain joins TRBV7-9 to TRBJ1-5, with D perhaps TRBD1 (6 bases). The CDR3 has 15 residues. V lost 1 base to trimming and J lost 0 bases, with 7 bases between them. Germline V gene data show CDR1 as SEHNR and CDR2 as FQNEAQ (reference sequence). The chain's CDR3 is CASSLDRDSNQPQHF. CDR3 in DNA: TGTGCCAGCAGCTTAGACAGGGATAGCAATCAGCCCCAGCATTTT. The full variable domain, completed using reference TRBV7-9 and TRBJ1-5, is DTGVSQNPRHKITKRGQNVTFRCDPISEHNRLYWYRQTLGQGPEFLTYFQNEAQLEKSRLLSDRFSAERPKGSFSTLEIQRTEQGDSAMYLCASSLDRDSNQPQHFGDGTRLSIL.

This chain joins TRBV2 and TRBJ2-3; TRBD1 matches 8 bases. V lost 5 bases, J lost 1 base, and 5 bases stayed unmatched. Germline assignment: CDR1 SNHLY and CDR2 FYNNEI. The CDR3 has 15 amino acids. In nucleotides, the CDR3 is TGTGCCAGCAGTTCTGGGACAGGTGGCACAGATACGCAGTATTTT. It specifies CASSSGTGGTDTQYF.

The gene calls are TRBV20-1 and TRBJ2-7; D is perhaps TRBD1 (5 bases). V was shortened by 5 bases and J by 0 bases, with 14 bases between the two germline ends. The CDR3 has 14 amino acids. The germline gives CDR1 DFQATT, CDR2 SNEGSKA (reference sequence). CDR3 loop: CSALTVDSSYEQYF. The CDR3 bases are TGCAGTGCTCTCACTGTTGACAGCTCCTACGAGCAGTACTTC.

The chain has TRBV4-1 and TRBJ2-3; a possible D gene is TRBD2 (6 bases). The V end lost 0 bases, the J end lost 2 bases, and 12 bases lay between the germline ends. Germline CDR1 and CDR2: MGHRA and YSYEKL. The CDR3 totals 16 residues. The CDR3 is CASSQDRAGLTDTQYF. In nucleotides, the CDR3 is TGCGCCAGCAGCCAAGATCGGGCGGGACTCACAGATACGCAGTATTTT.

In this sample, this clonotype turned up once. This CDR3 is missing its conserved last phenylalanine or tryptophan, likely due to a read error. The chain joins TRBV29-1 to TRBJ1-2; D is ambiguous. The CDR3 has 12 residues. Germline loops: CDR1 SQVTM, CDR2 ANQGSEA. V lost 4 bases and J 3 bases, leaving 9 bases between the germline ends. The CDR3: CSVAQVDYGYTI. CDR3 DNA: TGCAGCGTTGCCCAGGTGGACTATGGCTACACCATC.

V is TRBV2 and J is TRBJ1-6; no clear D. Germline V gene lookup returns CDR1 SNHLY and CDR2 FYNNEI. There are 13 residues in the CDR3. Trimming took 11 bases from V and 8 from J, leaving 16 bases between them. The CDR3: CAPRKYGYSPLHF. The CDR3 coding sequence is TGTGCCCCTAGGAAATACGGTTATTCACCCCTCCACTTT. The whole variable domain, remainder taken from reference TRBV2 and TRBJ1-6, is EPEVTQTPSHQVTQMGQEVILRCVPISNHLYFYWYRQILGQKVEFLVSFYNNEISEKSEIFDDQFSVERPDGSNFTLKIRSTKLEDSAMYFCAPRKYGYSPLHFGNGTRLTVT.

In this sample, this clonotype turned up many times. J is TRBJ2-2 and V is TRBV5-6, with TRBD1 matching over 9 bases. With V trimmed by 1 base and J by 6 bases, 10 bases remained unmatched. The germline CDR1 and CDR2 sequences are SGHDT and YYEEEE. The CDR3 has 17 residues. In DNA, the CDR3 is TGTGCCAGCAGCTTGCTTTCGGGACAGGGCGTGCCCGGGGAGCTGTTTTTT. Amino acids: CASSLLSGQGVPGELFF.

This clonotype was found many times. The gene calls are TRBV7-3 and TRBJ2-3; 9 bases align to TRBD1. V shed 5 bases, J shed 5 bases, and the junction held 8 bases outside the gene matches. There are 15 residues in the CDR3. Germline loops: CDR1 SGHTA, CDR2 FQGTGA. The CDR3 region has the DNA TGTGCCAGCAGCCCCGGGACAGGGACTTTAGATACGCAGTATTTT. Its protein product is CASSPGTGTLDTQYF.